The 32 T cell receptor beta chains given below trace back to one sample, sequenced in a study of Graves' ophthalmopathy and Graves' hyperthyroidism. RNA served as the template for amplifying TCR beta CDR3 regions. The first round was an RT-PCR with HTBI primers, and the second round was a multiplex PCR. Via MiXCR, TCRdb re-called the multiplex PCR reads, giving one row per CDR3 protein. The repertoire consists of 40,000 or so distinct CDR3 sequences, with approximately 52% occurring once and the leading ten covering roughly 18%. The sequencing input was peripheral blood. These receptors were taken from an adult man with Graves' ophthalmopathy.

This clonotype rates as medium-sized. V is TRBV7-6 and J is TRBJ2-3; D not certain. Germline lookup yields CDR1 SGHVS and CDR2 FNYEAQ. The CDR3 is made up of 12 amino acids. Trimming cost V 5 bases and J 2 bases, with 5 bases left between them. The CDR3 loop reads CASSPHTDTQYF. The DNA of the CDR3 is TGTGCCAGCAGCCCCCACACAGATACGCAGTATTTT.

This clonotype is categorized as medium-sized. The chain couples TRBV20-1 to TRBJ1-5; 7 positions agree with TRBD1. Germline CDR1 reads DFQATT; CDR2 reads SNEGSKA (reference sequence). The CDR3 is made up of 16 amino acids. Trimming cost V 0 bases and J 0 bases; bases outside gene matches: 5. The CDR3 DNA reads TGCAGTGCTAGAGACCCACAGGGGACTAGCAATCAGCCCCAGCATTTT. Protein product: CSARDPQGTSNQPQHF.

The chain is built from TRBV7-2 and TRBJ2-3, with 8 nucleotides matching TRBD1. Germline values: CDR1 SGHTA, CDR2 FQGNSA. J lost 11 bases, V lost 4 bases, and 11 bases had no gene match. There are 14 residues in the CDR3. The CDR3: CASSYPRQGNEQYF. The CDR3 DNA follows: TGTGCCAGCAGCTACCCGCGACAGGGGAATGAGCAGTATTTT.

Of note for this clonotype: A read error is likely, as this CDR3 ends without the conserved phenylalanine or tryptophan. No DNA is shown, since the ends of the CDR3 on it are uncertain; the CDR3 is the one TCRdb lists. The J gene is TRBJ2-3, the V gene TRBV29-1; the tabulated D call, TRBD1, remains unverified against the DNA. The CDR3 has 13 amino acids, counting both end residues. Germline assignment: CDR1 SQVTM and CDR2 ANQGSEA. CDR3 residues: CSVRGSSTDTQYL.

J is TRBJ1-4 and V is TRBV25-1; D is undetermined. The germline V and J ends were trimmed by 4 bases and 5 bases, with 8 bases remaining between them. Germline V gene lookup returns CDR1 MGHDK and CDR2 SYGVNS. CDR3 length: 13 residues. The CDR3 loop is CASSGFGNEKLFF. DNA of the CDR3: TGTGCCAGCAGTGGATTCGGCAATGAAAAACTGTTTTTT.

A remark on this clonotype: With a much larger clone just one base away, this may be a read error. The CDR3 DNA is TGTGCCAGCAGTTTAAGTGGCCCGCGCAATGAAGCTTTCTTT. This translates into CASSLSGPRNEAFF. The rearrangement links TRBV28 to TRBJ1-1; no definite D call. In germline, CDR1 is MDHEN, CDR2 SYDVKM. The CDR3 is made up of 14 amino acids. Trimming shortened V by 2 bases and J by 7 bases, and 14 bases separated the two germline ends. Drawing the rest from reference TRBV28 and TRBJ1-1, the complete variable domain is DVKVTQSSRYLVKRTGEKVFLECVQDMDHENMFWYRQDPGLGLRLIYFSYDVKMKEKGDIPEGYSVSREKKERFSLILESASTNQTSMYLCASSLSGPRNEAFFGQGTRLTVV.

Many counts were recorded for this clonotype. This chain uses TRBV25-1 with TRBJ2-5, with TRBD2 matching over 12 bases. Looked up from germline, CDR1 is MGHDK and CDR2 is SYGVNS. V lost 4 bases, J lost 1 base, and 7 bases stayed unmatched. The CDR3 has 17 residues. The CDR3 reads CASSGGQLAGGQETQYF. The CDR3 coding sequence is TGTGCCAGCAGTGGGGGTCAACTAGCGGGGGGCCAAGAGACCCAGTACTTC.

This clonotype was observed at least ten times. A read error may be the cause here, since a much bigger clone is one base away. V is TRBV12-3 or TRBV12-4 and J is TRBJ2-3, with D unresolved. CDR3 size: 11 residues. With 6 bases removed from V and 6 bases from J, the gap between germline ends came to 7 bases. CDR3 coding DNA: TGTGCCAGCAGCAAGACCGATACGCAGTATTTT. Amino acids: CASSKTDTQYF.

Only a few counts were recorded for this clonotype. The chain links TRBV20-1 to TRBJ2-7; no clear D. The CDR3 consists of 13 residues. In germline, CDR1 is DFQATT, CDR2 SNEGSKA (reference sequence). V lost 0 bases, J lost 0 bases, and 6 bases lay in between. The CDR3, as DNA: TGCAGTGCTAGAGACGGCAGCTCCTACGAGCAGTACTTC. Translated, it gives CSARDGSSYEQYF.

Notes on this clonotype: The limits of the CDR3 on the DNA are not certain, so only TCRdb's listed CDR3 is given. The chain couples TRBV2 to TRBJ1-1; the listed D gene, TRBD1, was not tested against the DNA. Germline CDR1 and CDR2: SNHLY and FYNNEI. A total of 20 residues make up the CDR3, ends included. The CDR3 protein is CASSFYICRADGTENTEAFF.

This clonotype has a count of ten or more. The V and J genes are TRBV3-1 and TRBJ2-3; D perhaps matches TRBD2 (6 bases). This CDR3 comprises 15 residues. The germline V gene has CDR1 LGHDT and CDR2 YNNKEL (reference sequence). V lost 7 bases to trimming and J lost 0 bases, with 14 bases between them. In DNA form, the CDR3 reads TGTGCCAGCACCTTCGAGGGGACTAGCACAGATACGCAGTATTTT. This encodes CASTFEGTSTDTQYF.

The V gene is TRBV24-1, the J gene TRBJ2-7, with D possibly TRBD1 on 6 matching bases. This CDR3 region has 16 residues. The germline gives CDR1 KGHDR, CDR2 SFDVKD. Trimming took 0 bases from V and 5 from J, leaving 16 bases between them. Written as DNA, the CDR3 is TGTGCCACCAGTGATTTGCAACGAGGGGGTGCGAACGAGCAGTACGTC. This codes for CATSDLQRGGANEQYV.

V usage is TRBV2 and J usage is TRBJ2-1; TRBD2 aligns across 11 bases. The CDR3 is 16 residues long. From germline, CDR1 is SNHLY and CDR2 FYNNEI. V was pared by 6 bases and J by 4 bases, with 8 bases of the junction left unmatched. In nucleotides, the CDR3 is TGTGCCAGCAGGGAGACTAGCGGGGCCAAGTACAATGAGCAGTTCTTC. This sequence encodes CASRETSGAKYNEQFF.

This clonotype was seen just once. At one end, the junction sequence differs from germline, possibly due to a read error. This chain uses TRBV6-6 with TRBJ1-4; maybe TRBD1 (5 bases). This CDR3 has 13 amino acids. CDR1 is MNHNY and CDR2 is SVGAGI in the germline V gene (reference sequence). This chain's CDR3 is CASSYPDNGKLFF. In nucleotides, the CDR3 is TGTGCCAGCAGTTACCCGGACAATGGAAAACTGTTTTTT.

In its sample, this clonotype was seen many times. The chain joins TRBV6-1 to TRBJ2-1; D is undetermined. V dropped 4 bases and J dropped 11 bases, with 15 bases sitting between them. This CDR3 contains 13 residues. Germline V gene data show CDR1 as MNHNS and CDR2 as SASEGT. CDR3 in amino acids: CASSATAASQQFF. CDR3 in DNA: TGTGCCAGCAGTGCGACGGCCGCGAGTCAGCAGTTCTTC.

This chain connects TRBV6-1 to TRBJ1-5; 7 bases map to TRBD1. The CDR3 runs to 14 residues. The V gene end was trimmed by 10 bases and the J gene end by 4 bases; junction bases not matched to a gene: 10. Germline V CDR1 and CDR2: MNHNS, SASEGT. This CDR3 reads CAIRGTACNQPQHF. The CDR3 DNA is TGTGCCATCAGAGGGACAGCCTGTAATCAGCCCCAGCATTTT.

As concerns this clonotype: Germline and junction disagree at one end, which may indicate a read error. This rearrangement joins TRBV7-2 to TRBJ2-3; the match to TRBD2 covers 10 bases. This CDR3 is 16 amino acids long. The germline gives CDR1 SGHTA, CDR2 FQGNSA. CDR3 sequence reads: CASSLGAGGPSGTQYF. The CDR3 DNA reads TGTGCCAGCAGCTTAGGAGCGGGGGGGCCGTCAGGTACGCAGTACTTT. The full variable domain, its missing parts supplied by reference TRBV7-2 and TRBJ2-3, is GAGVSQSPSNKVTEKGKDVELRCDPISGHTALYWYRQSLGQGLEFLIYFQGNSAPDKSGLPSDRFSAERTGGSVSTLTIQRTQQEDSAVYLCASSLGAGGPSGTQYFGPGTRLTVL.

This clonotype was seen a single time. The CDR3 DNA follows: TGTGCCAGCAGTGGAGTAGGGGACAGGGGAGTTGTTCAGCCCCAGCATTTT. As protein: CASSGVGDRGVVQPQHF. V is TRBV2 and J is TRBJ1-5; TRBD1 aligns across 10 bases. CDR1 SNHLY and CDR2 FYNNEI come from the germline V gene. CDR3 length: 17 residues. V shed 4 bases, J shed 6 bases, and the junction held 12 bases outside the gene matches.

This clonotype was picked up many times. The V call is TRBV14, the J call TRBJ1-2; no clear D. With 0 bases removed from V and 8 bases from J, the gap between germline ends came to 22 bases. The CDR3 length is 17 residues. Germline CDR1 reads SGHDN; CDR2 reads FVKESK. The CDR3 DNA is TGTGCCAGCAGCCAAGAAGTCGGCGGGAGTAGTGTTAGGGGCTACACCTTC. This encodes CASSQEVGGSSVRGYTF.

This clonotype showed up many times. The rearrangement uses TRBV5-1 and TRBJ2-7; 12 positions agree with TRBD2. CDR3 length equals 16 residues. The V gene end was trimmed by 1 base and the J gene end by 5 bases; junction bases not matched to a gene: 7. Germline-derived CDR1 and CDR2 are SGHRS and YFSETQ. CDR3 bases: TGCGCCAGCAGCTTGCCAAGACTAGCGGGAGATGACGAGCAGTACTTC. It specifies CASSLPRLAGDDEQYF.

This chain joins TRBV7-3 and TRBJ1-4; a weak D match, TRBD1 (6 bases). V lost 11 bases and J 7 bases, leaving 17 bases between the germline ends. CDR1 and CDR2 from the germline V gene are SGHTA and FQGTGA. The CDR3 spans 13 residues. The CDR3 nucleotides read TGTGCCTCCTCAAGGGGGAGGGGTGAAAAACTGTTTTTT. Its protein product is CASSRGRGEKLFF.

The chain employs TRBV6-5 and TRBJ1-1; 8 positions agree with TRBD1. CDR1 is MNHEY and CDR2 is SVGAGI in the germline V gene. J lost 12 bases, V lost 8 bases, and 14 bases had no gene match. CDR3 length equals 13 residues. Here the CDR3 DNA reads TGTGCCAGCGGTACCGGGACAGGCCCTGAGTCTTTCTTT. This sequence encodes CASGTGTGPESFF.

Of note for this clonotype: The CDR3 end shows no conserved phenylalanine or tryptophan, and so a read error is likely. The V call is TRBV12-3 or TRBV12-4, the J call TRBJ1-2, with TRBD1 matching 10 bases. The CDR3 runs to 15 residues. V was pared by 5 bases and J by 3 bases, with 6 bases of the junction left unmatched. Written as DNA, the CDR3 is TGTGCCAGCAGTCACGGAGGACAGGGGGACTATGGCTACACCTCC. This sequence encodes CASSHGGQGDYGYTS.

For the CDR3, the DNA is TGCGCCAGCAGTGCAGTACAGGAGGTCCTTTATAATTCACCCCTCCACTTT. Its protein product is CASSAVQEVLYNSPLHF. V and J are TRBV10-1 and TRBJ1-6, with D perhaps matching TRBD1 (5 bases). The germline V gene has CDR1 WNHNN and CDR2 SYGVQD (reference sequence). V dropped 4 bases and J dropped 4 bases, with 17 bases sitting between them. The CDR3 consists of 17 residues.

This chain's CDR3 is CASSGGTVGELFF. CDR3 coding DNA: TGTGCCAGCAGTGGAGGGACGGTTGGGGAGCTGTTTTTT. V and J are TRBV25-1 and TRBJ2-2; TRBD1 or TRBD2 may be the D gene (5 bases each). Germline V CDR1 and CDR2: MGHDK, SYGVNS. The CDR3 is 13 amino acids. With 4 bases removed from V and 8 bases from J, the gap between germline ends came to 11 bases. Full variable domain (rest looked up from reference TRBV25-1 and TRBJ2-2): EADIYQTPRYLVIGTGKKITLECSQTMGHDKMYWYQQDPGMELHLIHYSYGVNSTEKGDLSSESTVSRIRTEHFPLTLESARPSHTSQYLCASSGGTVGELFFGEGSRLTVL.

The chain uses TRBV24-1 and TRBJ1-2; D unclear. Germline V gene sequence: CDR1 KGHDR, CDR2 SFDVKD. V was trimmed by 12 bases and J by 4 bases, leaving 23 bases between them. This CDR3 has 15 residues. The CDR3 DNA is TGTGCCTCAAGCCCCCAGAGATTTCCTTTCTATGGCTACACCTTC. Its protein product is CASSPQRFPFYGYTF.

This clonotype was seen ten or more times. The chain recombines TRBV14 with TRBJ2-2; no definite D call. The CDR3 is 12 amino acids. Deletions cut 5 bases from V and 7 bases from J, with 8 bases between. Germline V lookup: CDR1 SGHDN, CDR2 FVKESK. CDR3 nucleotides: TGTGCCAGCAGCTTTATAGGCGGGGAGCTGTTTTTT. This codes for CASSFIGGELFF.

CDR3 sequence: CASSLRTLADTQYF. The CDR3 DNA reads as TGTGCCAGCAGCCTTAGGACTTTGGCAGATACGCAGTATTTT. This chain connects TRBV5-4 to TRBJ2-3; D perhaps matches TRBD2 (5 bases). Trimming took off 4 bases at V and 4 bases at J, with 13 bases between the two ends. CDR3 length: 14 residues. CDR1 SGHNT and CDR2 YYREEE come from the germline V gene (reference sequence).

The CDR3 DNA is TGTGCCAGTAGTAGGGAGGGGGCTGGTCAGCCCCAGCATTTT. This gives the protein CASSREGAGQPQHF. This chain connects TRBV19 to TRBJ1-5, with 7 bases matching TRBD1. With 4 bases clipped from V and 6 bases from J, the junction kept 6 bases outside the gene matches. This CDR3 region has 14 residues. The germline V gene encodes CDR1 LNHDA and CDR2 SQIVND (reference sequence).

In this sample, this clonotype turned up many times. A clone one base away is much larger, so this may be a read error. CDR3 in amino acids: CASNFEQTYGYTF. In nucleotides, the CDR3 is TGCGCCAGCAACTTCGAACAGACATATGGCTACACCTTC. The genes are TRBV5-1 and TRBJ1-2; the D is unclear. The CDR3 consists of 13 residues. The V end lost 6 bases, the J end lost 5 bases, and 14 bases lay between the germline ends. CDR1 and CDR2 from the germline V gene are SGHRS and YFSETQ. Full variable domain (remainder filled in from reference TRBV5-1 and TRBJ1-2): KAGVTQTPRYLIKTRGQQVTLSCSPISGHRSVSWYQQTPGQGLQFLFEYFSETQRNKGNFPGRFSGRQFSNSRSEMNVSTLELGDSALYLCASNFEQTYGYTFGSGTRLTVV.

This clonotype appeared many times. The gene calls are TRBV6-4 and TRBJ2-3, with D maybe TRBD1 (6 bases). Germline V gene sequence: CDR1 MRHNA, CDR2 SNTAGT. This CDR3 comprises 13 residues. The V end was cut by 6 bases, the J end by 5 bases, with 12 bases between. CDR3 sequence reads: CASSFSGEDTQYF. The CDR3 DNA reads as TGTGCCAGCAGCTTCTCAGGGGAAGATACGCAGTATTTT.

This clonotype was seen at least ten times. The CDR3 is CASSLSRQGNYGYTF. DNA for the CDR3: TGTGCCAGCAGCTTATCCAGACAGGGGAACTATGGCTACACCTTC. The chain is built from TRBV12-3 or TRBV12-4 and TRBJ1-2; TRBD1 agrees at 8 bases. V was pared by 6 bases and J by 2 bases, with 8 bases of the junction left unmatched. The CDR3 consists of 15 residues.